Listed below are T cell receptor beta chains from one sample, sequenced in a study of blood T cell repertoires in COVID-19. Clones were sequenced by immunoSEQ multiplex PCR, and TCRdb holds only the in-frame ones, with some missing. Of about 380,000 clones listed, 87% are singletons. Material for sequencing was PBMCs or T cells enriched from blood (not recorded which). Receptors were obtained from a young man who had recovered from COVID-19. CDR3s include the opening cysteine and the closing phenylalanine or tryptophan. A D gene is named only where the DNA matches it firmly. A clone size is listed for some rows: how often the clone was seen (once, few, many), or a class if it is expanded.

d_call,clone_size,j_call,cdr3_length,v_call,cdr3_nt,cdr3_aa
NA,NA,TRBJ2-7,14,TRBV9,TGTGCCAGCAGCTTGGGGGGTAGCTCCTACGAGCAGTACTTC,CASSLGGSSYEQYF
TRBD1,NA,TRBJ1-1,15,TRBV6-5,TGTGCCAGCAGTTATTGGCAGACAGGGGGCACTGAAGCTTTCTTT,CASSYWQTGGTEAFF
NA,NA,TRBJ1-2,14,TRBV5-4,TGTGCCAGCAGCTTGTCCCTTTGGGACACTGGCTACACCTTC,CASSLSLWDTGYTF
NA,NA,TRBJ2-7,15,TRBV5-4,TGTGCCAGCAGCTCGCCCCAGGGTCTCCAAGGGGAGCAGTACTTC,CASSSPQGLQGEQYF
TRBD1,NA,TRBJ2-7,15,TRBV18,TGTGCCAGCTCACGAGCCGGGACAGGAGCCTACGAGCAGTACTTC,CASSRAGTGAYEQYF
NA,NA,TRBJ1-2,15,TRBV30,TGTGCCTGGAGGGTAATGGGAGGCACTAACTATGGCTACACCTTC,CAWRVMGGTNYGYTF
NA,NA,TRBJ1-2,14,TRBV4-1,TGCGCCAGCAGCCAGACGGGAGCTAACTATGGCTACACCTTC,CASSQTGANYGYTF
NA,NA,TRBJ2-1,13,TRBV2,TGTGCCAGCAGTGGAGACGGGGTCAATGAGCAGTTCTTC,CASSGDGVNEQFF
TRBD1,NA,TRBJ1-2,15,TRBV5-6,TGTGCCAGCAGGAGGGGACAGGGAAATTCTTATGGCTACACCTTC,CASRRGQGNSYGYTF
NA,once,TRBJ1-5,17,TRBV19,TGTGCCAGTAGTACAATGGGTCGTCCAGGGGTCGATCAGCCCCAGCATTTT,CASSTMGRPGVDQPQHF
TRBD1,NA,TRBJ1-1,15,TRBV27,TGTGCCAGCGGCTTGACATTTTACAGGGGGCGGAGGGCTTTCTTT,CASGLTFYRGRRAFF
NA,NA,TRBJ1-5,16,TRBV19,TGTGCCAGTAGTATGCAGGGGTCACTTACTAATCAGCCCCAGCATTTT,CASSMQGSLTNQPQHF
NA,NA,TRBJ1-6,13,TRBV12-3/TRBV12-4,TGTGCCAGTATGGCACAGTATAATTCACCCCTCCACTTT,CASMAQYNSPLHF
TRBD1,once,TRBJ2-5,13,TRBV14,TGTGCCAGCAGCCTCCGACAGGGAGAGACCCAGTACTTC,CASSLRQGETQYF
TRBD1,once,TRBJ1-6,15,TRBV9,TGTGCCAGCAGCTCCGGACAGGGGGCACATTCACCCCTCCACTTT,CASSSGQGAHSPLHF
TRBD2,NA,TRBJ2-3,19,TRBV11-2,TGTGCCAGCAGCTTATCGTTCGGGGGGGGACGTCACCGCACAGATACGCAGTATTTT,CASSLSFGGGRHRTDTQYF
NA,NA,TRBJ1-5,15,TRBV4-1,TGCGCCAGCAGCCAAGAACAGGGATGGACCCAGCCCCAGCATTTT,CASSQEQGWTQPQHF
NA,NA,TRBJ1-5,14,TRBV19,TGTGCCAGTAGCCAGGGTATGGGCAATCAGCCCCAGCATTTT,CASSQGMGNQPQHF
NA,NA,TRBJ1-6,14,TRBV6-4,TGTGCCAGCAGTGACTCTTACGGTAATTCACCCCTCCACTTT,CASSDSYGNSPLHF
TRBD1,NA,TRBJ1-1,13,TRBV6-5,TGTGCCAGGAGGACAGGGGTGTACACTGAAGCTTTCTTT,CARRTGVYTEAFF
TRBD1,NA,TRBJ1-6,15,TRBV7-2,TGTGCCAGCAGCTCGAGACAGGGCCCCAATTCACCCCTCCACTTT,CASSSRQGPNSPLHF
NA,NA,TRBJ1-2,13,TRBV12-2,TGTGCAAGTCCCGGTGCTCCGAACTATGGCTACACCTTC,CASPGAPNYGYTF
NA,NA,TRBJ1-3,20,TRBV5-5,TGTGCCAGCAGCCCTTTTGGGGGGTCCTATATCCCAGACTCTGGAAACACCATATATTTT,CASSPFGGSYIPDSGNTIYF
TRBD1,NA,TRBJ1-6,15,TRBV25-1,TGTGCCAGCAGTGAAACGGGACAGGGGTATTCACCCCTCCACTTT,CASSETGQGYSPLHF